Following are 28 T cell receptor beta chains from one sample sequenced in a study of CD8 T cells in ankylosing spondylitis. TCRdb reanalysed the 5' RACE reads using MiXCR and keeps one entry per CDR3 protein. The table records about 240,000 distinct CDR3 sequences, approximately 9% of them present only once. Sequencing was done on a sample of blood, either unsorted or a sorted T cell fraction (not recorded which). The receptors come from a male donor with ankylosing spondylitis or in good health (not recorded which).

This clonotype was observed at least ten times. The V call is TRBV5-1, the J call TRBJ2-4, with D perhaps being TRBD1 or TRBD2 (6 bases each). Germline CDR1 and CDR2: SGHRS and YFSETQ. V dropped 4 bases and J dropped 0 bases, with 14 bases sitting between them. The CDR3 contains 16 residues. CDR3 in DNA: TGCGCCAGCAGCCTGGGGGGCGCCCTAGCCAAAAACATTCAGTACTTC. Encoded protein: CASSLGGALAKNIQYF.

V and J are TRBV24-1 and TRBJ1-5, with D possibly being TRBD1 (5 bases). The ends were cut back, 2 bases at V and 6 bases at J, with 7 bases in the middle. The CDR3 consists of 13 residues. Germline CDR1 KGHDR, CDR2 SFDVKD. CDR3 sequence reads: CATSDSGTQPQHF. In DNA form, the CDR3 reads TGTGCCACCAGTGATTCCGGGACTCAGCCCCAGCATTTT.

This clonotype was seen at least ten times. The CDR3: CASSDNRGPSGANVLTF. Written as DNA, the CDR3 is TGTGCCAGCAGTGACAACAGGGGACCATCTGGGGCCAACGTCCTGACTTTC. The chain combines TRBV6-4 with TRBJ2-6, with TRBD1 matching 7 bases. Germline CDR1 and CDR2: MRHNA and SNTAGT. This CDR3 contains 17 residues. V lost 2 bases and J lost 1; bases outside the gene matches: 5.

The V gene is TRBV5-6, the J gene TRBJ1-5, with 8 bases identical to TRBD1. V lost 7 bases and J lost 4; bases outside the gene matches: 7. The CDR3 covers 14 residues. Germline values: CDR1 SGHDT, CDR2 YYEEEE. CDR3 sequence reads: CASFLQGANQPQHF. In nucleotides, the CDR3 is TGTGCCAGCTTTCTTCAGGGGGCGAATCAGCCCCAGCATTTT.

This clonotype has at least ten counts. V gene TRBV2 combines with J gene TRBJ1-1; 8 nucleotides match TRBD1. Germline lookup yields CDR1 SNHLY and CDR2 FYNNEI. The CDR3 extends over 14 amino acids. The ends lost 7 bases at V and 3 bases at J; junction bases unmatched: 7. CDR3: CASNLDRVDTEAFF. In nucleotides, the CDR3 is TGTGCCAGCAACCTGGACAGGGTTGACACTGAAGCTTTCTTT.

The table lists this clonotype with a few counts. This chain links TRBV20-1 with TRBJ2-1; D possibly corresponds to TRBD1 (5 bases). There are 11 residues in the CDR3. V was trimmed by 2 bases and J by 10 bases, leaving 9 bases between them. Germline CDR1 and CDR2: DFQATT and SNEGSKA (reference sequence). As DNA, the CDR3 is TGCAGTGCTAGAACAGGTCACGAGCAGTTCTTC. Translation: CSARTGHEQFF.

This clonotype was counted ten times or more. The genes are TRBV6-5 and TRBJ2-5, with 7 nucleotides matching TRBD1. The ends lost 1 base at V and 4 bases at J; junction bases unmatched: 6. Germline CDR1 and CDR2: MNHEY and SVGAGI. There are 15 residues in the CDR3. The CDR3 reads CASSYLTGLGETQYF. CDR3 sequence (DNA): TGTGCCAGCAGTTACTTGACAGGGTTGGGAGAGACCCAGTACTTC.

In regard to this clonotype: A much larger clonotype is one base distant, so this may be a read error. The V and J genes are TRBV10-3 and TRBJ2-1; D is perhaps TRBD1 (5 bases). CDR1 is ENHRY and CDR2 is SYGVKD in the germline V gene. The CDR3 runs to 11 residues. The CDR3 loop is CVISERGEQFF. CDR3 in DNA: TGTGTCATCAGTGAAAGGGGTGAGCAGTTCTTC.

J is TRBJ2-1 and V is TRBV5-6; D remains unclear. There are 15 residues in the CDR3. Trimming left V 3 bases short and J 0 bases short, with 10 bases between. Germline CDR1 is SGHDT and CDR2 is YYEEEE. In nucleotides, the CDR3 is TGTGCCAGCAGCTCTGGGGTGAGCTCCTACAATGAGCAGTTCTTC. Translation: CASSSGVSSYNEQFF.

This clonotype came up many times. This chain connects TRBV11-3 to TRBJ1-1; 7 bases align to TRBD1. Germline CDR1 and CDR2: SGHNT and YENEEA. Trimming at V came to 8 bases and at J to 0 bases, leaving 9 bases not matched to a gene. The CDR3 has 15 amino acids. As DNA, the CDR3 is TGTGCCAGCGGGGGTGGGACAGAAATGAACACTGAAGCTTTCTTT. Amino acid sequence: CASGGGTEMNTEAFF.

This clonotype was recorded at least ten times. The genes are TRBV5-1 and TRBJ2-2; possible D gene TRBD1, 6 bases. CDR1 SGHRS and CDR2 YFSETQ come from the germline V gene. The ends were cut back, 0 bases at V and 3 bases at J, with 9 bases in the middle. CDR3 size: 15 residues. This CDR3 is CASSLEQGDTGELFF. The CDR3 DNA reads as TGCGCCAGCAGCTTGGAACAGGGTGACACCGGGGAGCTGTTTTTT. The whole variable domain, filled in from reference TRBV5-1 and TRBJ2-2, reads KAGVTQTPRYLIKTRGQQVTLSCSPISGHRSVSWYQQTPGQGLQFLFEYFSETQRNKGNFPGRFSGRQFSNSRSEMNVSTLELGDSALYLCASSLEQGDTGELFFGEGSRLTVL.

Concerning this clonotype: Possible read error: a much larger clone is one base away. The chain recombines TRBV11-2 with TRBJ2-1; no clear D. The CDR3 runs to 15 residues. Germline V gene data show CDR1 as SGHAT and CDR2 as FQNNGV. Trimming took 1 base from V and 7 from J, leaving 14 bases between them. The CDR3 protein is CASSLAAVGTNEQFF. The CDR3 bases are TGTGCCAGCAGCTTAGCGGCGGTGGGCACGAATGAGCAGTTCTTC.

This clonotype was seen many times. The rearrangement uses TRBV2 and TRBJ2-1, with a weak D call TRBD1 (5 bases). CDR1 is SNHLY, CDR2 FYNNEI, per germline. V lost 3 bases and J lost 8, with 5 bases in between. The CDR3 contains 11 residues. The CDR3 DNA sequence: TGTGCCAGCAGTGACAGGGATGAGCAGTTCTTC. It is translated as CASSDRDEQFF.

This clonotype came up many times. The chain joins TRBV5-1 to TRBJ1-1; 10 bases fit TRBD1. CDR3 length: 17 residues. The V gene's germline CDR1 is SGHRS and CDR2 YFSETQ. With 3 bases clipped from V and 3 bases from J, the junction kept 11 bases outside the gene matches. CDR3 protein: CASSSLGQGGFYTEAFF. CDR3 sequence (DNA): TGCGCCAGCAGCTCCCTCGGACAGGGGGGGTTTTACACTGAAGCTTTCTTT.

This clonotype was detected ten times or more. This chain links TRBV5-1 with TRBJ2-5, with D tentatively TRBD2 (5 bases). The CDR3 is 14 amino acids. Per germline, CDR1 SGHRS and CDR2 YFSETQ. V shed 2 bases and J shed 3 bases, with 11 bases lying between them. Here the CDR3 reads CASSLEGRKETQYF. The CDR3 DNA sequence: TGCGCCAGCAGCTTAGAGGGAAGGAAAGAGACCCAGTACTTC.

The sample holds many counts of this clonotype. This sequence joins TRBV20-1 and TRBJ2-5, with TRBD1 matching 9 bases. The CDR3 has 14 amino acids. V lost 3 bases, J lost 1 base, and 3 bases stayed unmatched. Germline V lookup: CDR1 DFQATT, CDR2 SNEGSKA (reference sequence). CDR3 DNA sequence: TGCAGTGCTAGGAGGACAGGGGCCCAAGAGACCCAGTACTTC. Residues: CSARRTGAQETQYF.

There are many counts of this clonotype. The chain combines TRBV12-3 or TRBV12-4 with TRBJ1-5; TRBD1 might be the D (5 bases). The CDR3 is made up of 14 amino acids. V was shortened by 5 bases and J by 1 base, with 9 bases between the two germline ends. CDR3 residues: CASSEGASNQPQHF. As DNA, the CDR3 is TGTGCCAGCAGTGAAGGGGCAAGCAATCAGCCCCAGCATTTT.

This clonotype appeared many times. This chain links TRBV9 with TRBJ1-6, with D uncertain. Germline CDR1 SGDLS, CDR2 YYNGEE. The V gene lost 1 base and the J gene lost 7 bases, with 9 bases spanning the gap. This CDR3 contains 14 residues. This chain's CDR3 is CASSVSGVNSPLHF. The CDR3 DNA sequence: TGTGCCAGCAGCGTATCAGGTGTGAATTCACCCCTCCACTTT. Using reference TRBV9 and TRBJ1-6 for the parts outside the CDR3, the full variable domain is DSGVTQTPKHLITATGQRVTLRCSPRSGDLSVYWYQQSLDQGLQFLIQYYNGEERAKGNILERFSAQQFPDLHSELNLSSLELGDSALYFCASSVSGVNSPLHFGNGTRLTVT.

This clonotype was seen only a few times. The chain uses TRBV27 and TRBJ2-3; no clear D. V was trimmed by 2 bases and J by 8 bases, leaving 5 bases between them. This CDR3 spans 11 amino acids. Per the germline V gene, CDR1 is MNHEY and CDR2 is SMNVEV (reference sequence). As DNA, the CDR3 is TGTGCCAGCAGTTTACCTCCTACGCAGTATTTT. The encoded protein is CASSLPPTQYF.

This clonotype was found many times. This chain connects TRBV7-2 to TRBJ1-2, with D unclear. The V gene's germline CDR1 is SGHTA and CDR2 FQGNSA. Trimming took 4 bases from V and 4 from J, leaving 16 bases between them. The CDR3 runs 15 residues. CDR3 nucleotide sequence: TGTGCCAGCAGCTCCCCACCTATTGTCCCCTATGGCTACACCTTC. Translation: CASSSPPIVPYGYTF.

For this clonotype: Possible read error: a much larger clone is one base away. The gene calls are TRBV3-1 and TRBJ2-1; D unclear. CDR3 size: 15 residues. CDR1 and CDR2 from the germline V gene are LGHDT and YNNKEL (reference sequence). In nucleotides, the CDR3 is TGTGCCTGCAGCCCTTGGCGAGATCCCTACAATGAGCAGTTCTTC. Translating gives CACSPWRDPYNEQFF.

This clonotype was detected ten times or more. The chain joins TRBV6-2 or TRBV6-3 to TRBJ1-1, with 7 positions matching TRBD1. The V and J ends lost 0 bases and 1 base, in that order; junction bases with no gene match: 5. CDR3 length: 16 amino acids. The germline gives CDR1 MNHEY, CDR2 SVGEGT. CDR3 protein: CASSYSLGQRNTEAFF. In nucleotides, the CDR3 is TGTGCCAGCAGTTACTCTTTGGGACAGAGGAACACTGAAGCTTTCTTT.

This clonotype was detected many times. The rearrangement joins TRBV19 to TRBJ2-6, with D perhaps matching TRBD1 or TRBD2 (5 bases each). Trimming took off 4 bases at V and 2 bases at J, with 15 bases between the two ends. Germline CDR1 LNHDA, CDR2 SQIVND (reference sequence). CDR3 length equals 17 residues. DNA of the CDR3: TGTGCCAGTAGTAACAGCCTCGGGGCTACTGGGGCCAACGTCCTGACTTTC. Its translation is CASSNSLGATGANVLTF. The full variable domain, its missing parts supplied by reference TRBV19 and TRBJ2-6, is DGGITQSPKYLFRKEGQNVTLSCEQNLNHDAMYWYRQDPGQGLRLIYYSQIVNDFQKGDIAEGYSVSREKKESFPLTVTSAQKNPTAFYLCASSNSLGATGANVLTFGAGSRLTVL.

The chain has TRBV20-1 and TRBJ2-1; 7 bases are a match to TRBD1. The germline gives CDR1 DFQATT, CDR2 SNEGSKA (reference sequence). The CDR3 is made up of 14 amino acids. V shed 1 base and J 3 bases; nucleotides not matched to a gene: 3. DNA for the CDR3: TGCAGTGCTAGAGCGGGACAGATCTACAATGAGCAGTTCTTC. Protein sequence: CSARAGQIYNEQFF.

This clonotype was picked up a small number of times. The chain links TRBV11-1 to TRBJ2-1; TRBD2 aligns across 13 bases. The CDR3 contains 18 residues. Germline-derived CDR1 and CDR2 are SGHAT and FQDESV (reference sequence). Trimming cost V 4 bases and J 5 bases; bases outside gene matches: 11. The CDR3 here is CASSSGLAGPGLNNEQFF. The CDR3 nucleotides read TGTGCCAGCAGCTCGGGACTAGCGGGGCCTGGGTTGAACAATGAGCAGTTCTTC.

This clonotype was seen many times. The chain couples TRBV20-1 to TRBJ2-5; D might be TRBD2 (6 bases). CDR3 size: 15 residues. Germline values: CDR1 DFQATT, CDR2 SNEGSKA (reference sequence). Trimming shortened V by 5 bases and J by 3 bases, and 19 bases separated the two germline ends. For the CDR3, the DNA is TGCAGTGCTCGCCCGGATAGCGGCACAGAAGAGACCCAGTACTTC. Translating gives CSARPDSGTEETQYF.

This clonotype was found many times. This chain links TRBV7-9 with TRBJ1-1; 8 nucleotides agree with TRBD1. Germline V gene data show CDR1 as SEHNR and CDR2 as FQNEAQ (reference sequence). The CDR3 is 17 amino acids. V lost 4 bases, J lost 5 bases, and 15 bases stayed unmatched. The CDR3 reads CASSSPVATGVYTEAFF. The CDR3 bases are TGTGCCAGCAGCTCGCCAGTGGCGACAGGGGTCTATACTGAAGCTTTCTTT.

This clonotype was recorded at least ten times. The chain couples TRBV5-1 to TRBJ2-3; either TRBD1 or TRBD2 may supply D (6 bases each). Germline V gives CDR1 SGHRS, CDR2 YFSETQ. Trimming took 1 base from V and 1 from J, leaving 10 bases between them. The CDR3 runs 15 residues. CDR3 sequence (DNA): TGCGCCAGCAGCTTGAGGGGGGACCGCACAGATACGCAGTATTTT. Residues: CASSLRGDRTDTQYF.